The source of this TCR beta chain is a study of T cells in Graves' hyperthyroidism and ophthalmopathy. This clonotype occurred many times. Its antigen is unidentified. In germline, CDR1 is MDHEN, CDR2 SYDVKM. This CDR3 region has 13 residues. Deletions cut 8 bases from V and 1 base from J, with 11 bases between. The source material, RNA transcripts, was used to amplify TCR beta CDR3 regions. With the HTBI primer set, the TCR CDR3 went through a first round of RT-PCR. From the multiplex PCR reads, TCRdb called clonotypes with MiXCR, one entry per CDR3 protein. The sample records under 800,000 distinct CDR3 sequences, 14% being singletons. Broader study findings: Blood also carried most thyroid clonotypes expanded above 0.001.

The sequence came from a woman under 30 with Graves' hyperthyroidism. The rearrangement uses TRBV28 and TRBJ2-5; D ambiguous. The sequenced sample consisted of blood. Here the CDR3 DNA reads TGTGCCAGCCTCCTCACCAGCCAAGAGACCCAGTACTTC. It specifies CASLLTSQETQYF.